The 30 T cell receptor beta chains reported below all come from one sample, sequenced in a study of cytomegalovirus exposure and HLA in healthy donors. Assay used: immunoSEQ multiplex PCR; TCRdb lists only in-frame clones, some missing. The sample has 200,000 or so clones; roughly 88% are singletons. The sequenced material came from PBMCs. These TCRs come from a woman aged 30 to 39 in good health and CMV-seropositive.

The chain carries TRBV9 and TRBJ2-7; 7 bases are a match to TRBD1. J was trimmed by 3 bases and V by 2 bases; bases with no gene match: 2. Germline CDR1 SGDLS, CDR2 YYNGEE. The CDR3 has 13 amino acids. Written as DNA, the CDR3 is TGTGCCAGCAGCGTGGGACAGAACTACGAGCAGTACTTC. Its translation is CASSVGQNYEQYF. The full variable domain, with the rest looked up from reference TRBV9 and TRBJ2-7, is DSGVTQTPKHLITATGQRVTLRCSPRSGDLSVYWYQQSLDQGLQFLIQYYNGEERAKGNILERFSAQQFPDLHSELNLSSLELGDSALYFCASSVGQNYEQYFGPGTRLTVT.

The CDR3 is CAWSVHGPGEGGYTF. CDR3 in DNA: TGTGCCTGGAGTGTACACGGGCCGGGAGAGGGTGGCTACACCTTC. The gene calls are TRBV30 and TRBJ1-2; D uncertain. CDR1 is GTSNPN and CDR2 is SVGIG in the germline V gene (reference sequence). CDR3 size: 15 residues. Deletions cut 0 bases from V and 7 bases from J, with 18 bases between.

At least ten counts were recorded for this clone. V is TRBV6-1 and J is TRBJ2-1, with 13 bases lining up with TRBD2. The germline V gene has CDR1 MNHNS and CDR2 SASEGT. The CDR3 is made up of 16 amino acids. The ends lost 4 bases at V and 7 bases at J; junction bases unmatched: 7. The CDR3 nucleotides read TGTGCCAGCAGTGCACTAGCGGGAGGGCCAAATAATGAGCAGTTCTTC. This encodes CASSALAGGPNNEQFF.

This clone was seen just once. This chain connects TRBV6-5 to TRBJ2-1; D may be TRBD2 (6 bases). The CDR3 runs to 15 residues. V dropped 5 bases and J dropped 3 bases, with 14 bases sitting between them. The germline V gene encodes CDR1 MNHEY and CDR2 SVGAGI. The CDR3 DNA is TGTGCCAGCAGTACAATACCGGGACTCTACAATGAGCAGTTCTTC. This encodes CASSTIPGLYNEQFF.

V and J are TRBV2 and TRBJ2-7, with 8 bases identical to TRBD2. From germline, CDR1 is SNHLY and CDR2 FYNNEI. The length of the CDR3 is 14 residues. J was trimmed by 6 bases and V by 7 bases; bases with no gene match: 11. The CDR3 region has the DNA TGTGCCAGCAACATACTAGCGGAGACTGCCGAGCAGTACTTC. Its translation is CASNILAETAEQYF.

The chain combines TRBV10-3 with TRBJ1-2; D perhaps matches TRBD1 (6 bases). Germline CDR1 is ENHRY and CDR2 is SYGVKD. V gave up 10 bases and J gave up 4 bases, with 16 bases separating them. The CDR3 extends over 13 amino acids. CDR3 residues: CATLGGVLYGYTF. DNA for the CDR3: TGTGCCACCCTAGGGGGGGTTCTCTATGGCTACACCTTC.

V and J are TRBV6-6 and TRBJ1-1, with D possibly matching TRBD1 (5 bases). V lost 5 bases, J lost 0 bases, and 16 bases lay in between. Germline V gene lookup returns CDR1 MNHNY and CDR2 SVGAGI (reference sequence). The CDR3 totals 16 residues. As DNA, the CDR3 is TGTGCCAGCAGTACAGGCATAAGGGGCCTGAACACTGAAGCTTTCTTT. Protein sequence: CASSTGIRGLNTEAFF.

The rearrangement joins TRBV11-1 to TRBJ2-7; tentatively, D is TRBD2 (5 bases). The V gene lost 6 bases and the J gene lost 2 bases, with 17 bases spanning the gap. Germline CDR1 and CDR2: SGHAT and FQDESV (reference sequence). CDR3 length: 15 residues. The CDR3 DNA reads as TGTGCCAGCAGTCGGGCGGGTCAAAGTCCCTACGAGCAGTACTTC. Protein product: CASSRAGQSPYEQYF.

The chain employs TRBV25-1 and TRBJ1-5; D may be TRBD1 (5 bases). Germline CDR1 and CDR2: MGHDK and SYGVNS. The CDR3 length is 14 residues. The V gene lost 1 base and the J gene lost 7 bases, with 11 bases spanning the gap. CDR3 region: CASSEWGDNQPQHF. The CDR3 nucleotides read TGTGCCAGCAGTGAATGGGGGGATAACCAGCCCCAGCATTTT.

The chain employs TRBV6-1 and TRBJ2-2; D is perhaps TRBD2 (5 bases). The germline CDR1 and CDR2 sequences are MNHNS and SASEGT. This CDR3 region has 16 residues. V was cut by 4 bases and J by 3 bases, with 15 bases left in between. The DNA for the CDR3 is TGTGCCAGCAGTGCTAACTGGGGAGTATACACCGGGGAGCTGTTTTTT. It encodes CASSANWGVYTGELFF.

The chain combines TRBV29-1 with TRBJ1-1; 9 bases map to TRBD1. V lost 8 bases to trimming and J lost 3 bases; unmatched junction nucleotides: 4. The germline V gene has CDR1 SQVTM and CDR2 ANQGSEA. This CDR3 spans 12 amino acids. The CDR3 spells CSTRTGDTEAFF. The CDR3 coding sequence is TGCAGCACCAGGACAGGGGACACTGAAGCTTTCTTT.

This clone has a handful of counts. The chain employs TRBV20-1 and TRBJ2-5; D is unresolved. CDR3 length: 10 residues. The V end was cut by 7 bases, the J end by 1 base, with 4 bases between. Germline V CDR1 and CDR2: DFQATT, SNEGSKA (reference sequence). CDR3 amino acids: CSVVQETQYF. The CDR3, as DNA: TGCAGTGTCGTCCAAGAGACCCAGTACTTC.

This chain uses TRBV25-1 with TRBJ1-2; D may be TRBD1 (5 bases). The V gene's germline CDR1 is MGHDK and CDR2 SYGVNS. V lost 1 base and J 2 bases, leaving 8 bases between the germline ends. This CDR3 has 14 amino acids. The CDR3 here is CASSEWEGNYGYTF. For the CDR3, the DNA is TGTGCCAGCAGTGAATGGGAGGGGAACTATGGCTACACCTTC.

On this clone: This specimen includes other DNA sequences encoding the same CDR3. J is TRBJ1-2 and V is TRBV9; no clear D. Trimming shortened V by 0 bases and J by 2 bases, and 5 bases separated the two germline ends. This CDR3 has 13 residues. Germline CDR1 is SGDLS and CDR2 is YYNGEE. CDR3 sequence: CASSVDSNYGYTF. CDR3 DNA sequence: TGTGCCAGCAGCGTAGATTCAAACTATGGCTACACCTTC.

V and J are TRBV27 and TRBJ2-7; TRBD2 matches at 9 bases. V was pared by 10 bases and J by 2 bases, with 9 bases of the junction left unmatched. Germline loops: CDR1 MNHEY, CDR2 SMNVEV (reference sequence). This CDR3 is built from 14 residues. CDR3 loop: CATRRGRVAYEQYF. CDR3 in DNA: TGTGCCACCCGTCGCGGGAGGGTTGCCTACGAGCAGTACTTC.

The V call is TRBV25-1, the J call TRBJ1-1; D remains unclear. The V gene's germline CDR1 is MGHDK and CDR2 SYGVNS. CDR3 length equals 14 residues. V was trimmed by 3 bases and J by 4 bases, leaving 12 bases between them. This chain's CDR3 is CASSDRVGSTEAFF. In DNA form, the CDR3 reads TGTGCCAGCAGTGATAGGGTGGGGAGCACTGAAGCTTTCTTT.

The chain employs TRBV28 and TRBJ2-4; tentative D call: TRBD2 (6 bases). Looked up from germline, CDR1 is MDHEN and CDR2 is SYDVKM. The CDR3 has 15 residues. V gave up 6 bases and J gave up 6 bases, with 18 bases separating them. CDR3 sequence reads: CASSPAGQAGNIQYF. CDR3 nucleotide sequence: TGTGCCAGCAGCCCTGCGGGGCAGGCGGGAAACATTCAGTACTTC. The full variable domain, in which reference TRBV28 and TRBJ2-4 provide the parts outside the CDR3, is DVKVTQSSRYLVKRTGEKVFLECVQDMDHENMFWYRQDPGLGLRLIYFSYDVKMKEKGDIPEGYSVSREKKERFSLILESASTNQTSMYLCASSPAGQAGNIQYFGAGTRLSVL.

The chain combines TRBV7-6 with TRBJ2-1; 10 bases line up with TRBD1. Germline-derived CDR1 and CDR2 are SGHVS and FNYEAQ. There are 15 residues in the CDR3. J was trimmed by 6 bases and V by 4 bases; bases with no gene match: 6. CDR3 protein: CASSSGTGVFNEQFF. The CDR3 DNA reads as TGTGCCAGCAGCTCCGGGACAGGGGTCTTCAATGAGCAGTTCTTC.

This clone occurred a few times. CDR3 residues: CASSTYNEQFF. CDR3 in DNA: TGTGCCAGCAGCACTTACAATGAGCAGTTCTTC. The J gene is TRBJ2-1, the V gene TRBV7-2; no clear D gene. Trimming stripped 5 bases from V and 4 bases from J, with 3 bases between. Germline lookup yields CDR1 SGHTA and CDR2 FQGNSA. The CDR3 extends over 11 amino acids. Using reference TRBV7-2 and TRBJ2-1 for the parts outside the CDR3, the full variable domain is GAGVSQSPSNKVTEKGKDVELRCDPISGHTALYWYRQSLGQGLEFLIYFQGNSAPDKSGLPSDRFSAERTGGSVSTLTIQRTQQEDSAVYLCASSTYNEQFFGPGTRLTVL.

The V call is TRBV11-2, the J call TRBJ2-1, with 8 nucleotides matching TRBD2. V shed 2 bases and J 7 bases; nucleotides not matched to a gene: 13. Germline V gene sequence: CDR1 SGHAT, CDR2 FQNNGV. The CDR3 extends over 17 amino acids. CDR3 sequence reads: CASSLMVRSGGENEQFF. The CDR3 nucleotides are TGTGCCAGCAGCTTAATGGTTAGGAGCGGGGGTGAAAATGAGCAGTTCTTC.

This sequence joins TRBV7-2 and TRBJ2-1; 10 bases line up with TRBD2. Germline CDR1 and CDR2: SGHTA and FQGNSA. Losses at the gene ends were 4 bases for V and 7 bases for J; bases not matched to a gene: 16. The CDR3 length is 18 residues. The CDR3 loop is CASSSPWGTSVLSNEQFF. The DNA for the CDR3 is TGTGCCAGCAGCTCACCTTGGGGGACTAGCGTACTATCGAATGAGCAGTTCTTC.

The chain couples TRBV29-1 to TRBJ1-1; 9 bases are shared with TRBD1. CDR1 and CDR2 (germline): SQVTM, ANQGSEA. J was trimmed by 4 bases and V by 5 bases; bases with no gene match: 17. This CDR3 has 17 residues. In DNA, the CDR3 is TGCAGCGTTCTCGCCCCCGGGACAGGGTTTCAAGGCACTGAAGCTTTCTTT. Its protein product is CSVLAPGTGFQGTEAFF.

This rearrangement joins TRBV9 to TRBJ2-2; 7 nucleotides align to TRBD1. Germline values: CDR1 SGDLS, CDR2 YYNGEE. V lost 2 bases, J lost 0 bases, and 4 bases stayed unmatched. This CDR3 has 16 residues. CDR3 nucleotides: TGTGCCAGCAGCGTGGGACAGAGATCGAACACCGGGGAGCTGTTTTTT. Encoded protein: CASSVGQRSNTGELFF.

This chain uses TRBV2 with TRBJ1-1; tentative D call: TRBD1 (6 bases). The CDR3 extends over 14 amino acids. The germline V and J ends were trimmed by 8 bases and 0 bases, with 13 bases remaining between them. Germline values: CDR1 SNHLY, CDR2 FYNNEI. CDR3 DNA: TGTGCCAGCGGACGACAGGTCGTGAACACTGAAGCTTTCTTT. It is translated as CASGRQVVNTEAFF.

The V and J genes are TRBV6-4 and TRBJ2-3, with 7 bases lining up with TRBD1. This CDR3 has 14 amino acids. The germline V gene has CDR1 MRHNA and CDR2 SNTAGT. With 2 bases clipped from V and 7 bases from J, the junction kept 6 bases outside the gene matches. The CDR3 sequence: CASSDPNRGYTQYF. The CDR3, as DNA: TGTGCCAGCAGTGACCCAAACAGGGGCTATACGCAGTATTTT.

The V gene is TRBV28, the J gene TRBJ2-3; TRBD2 agrees at 9 bases. This CDR3 region has 16 residues. Germline V gene data show CDR1 as MDHEN and CDR2 as SYDVKM. The trim removed 5 bases at V and 5 bases at J, leaving 11 bases unmatched. CDR3 amino acids: CASSPSTSGQIDTQYF. CDR3 coding DNA: TGTGCCAGCAGTCCCTCGACTAGCGGTCAAATAGATACGCAGTATTTT.

The rearrangement uses TRBV7-2 and TRBJ2-7; perhaps TRBD2 as D (6 bases). Trimming stripped 4 bases from V and 3 bases from J, with 16 bases between. The length of the CDR3 is 15 residues. Germline V gene data show CDR1 as SGHTA and CDR2 as FQGNSA. The CDR3 DNA sequence: TGTGCCAGCAGCTCCCACATCGGACTACACTACGAGCAGTACTTC. This translates into CASSSHIGLHYEQYF.

The CDR3 loop reads CASSSDRASNQPQHF. The CDR3, as DNA: TGTGCCAGCAGCTCTGACAGGGCCAGCAATCAGCCCCAGCATTTT. The chain employs TRBV6-5 and TRBJ1-5; 7 bases map to TRBD1. This CDR3 comprises 15 residues. Trimming at V came to 6 bases and at J to 1 base, leaving 6 bases not matched to a gene. CDR1 is MNHEY, CDR2 SVGAGI, per germline.

The chain couples TRBV14 to TRBJ2-1; the match to TRBD2 covers 7 bases. Trimming removed 0 bases from V and 4 bases from J; junction bases left unmatched: 6. The germline gives CDR1 SGHDN, CDR2 FVKESK. CDR3 length: 16 amino acids. CDR3 region: CASSQDLLGGYNEQFF. The CDR3 region has the DNA TGTGCCAGCAGCCAAGATCTCCTGGGAGGGTACAATGAGCAGTTCTTC.

This clone was found once. The chain is built from TRBV5-1 and TRBJ1-2; TRBD1 might be the D (5 bases). This CDR3 is built from 13 residues. The V gene's germline CDR1 is SGHRS and CDR2 YFSETQ. V shed 4 bases and J shed 5 bases, with 12 bases lying between them. CDR3: CASSEAGRYGYTF. The CDR3 DNA follows: TGCGCCAGCAGCGAAGCAGGGCGGTATGGCTACACCTTC.